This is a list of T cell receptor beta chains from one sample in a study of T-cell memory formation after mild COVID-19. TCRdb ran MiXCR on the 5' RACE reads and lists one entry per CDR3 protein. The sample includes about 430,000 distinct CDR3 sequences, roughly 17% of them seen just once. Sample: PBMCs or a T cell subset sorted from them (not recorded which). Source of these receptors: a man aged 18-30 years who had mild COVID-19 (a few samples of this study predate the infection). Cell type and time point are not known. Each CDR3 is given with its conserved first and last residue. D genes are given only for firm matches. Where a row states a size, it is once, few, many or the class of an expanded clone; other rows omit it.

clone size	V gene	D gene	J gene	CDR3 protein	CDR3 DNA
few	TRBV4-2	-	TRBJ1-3	CASSQEAPGGGNTIYF	TGTGCCAGCAGCCAAGAAGCCCCGGGAGGGGGAAACACCATATATTTT
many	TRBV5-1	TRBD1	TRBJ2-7	CASSLGTGFSYEQYF	TGCGCCAGCAGCTTGGGGACAGGGTTCTCCTACGAGCAGTACTTC
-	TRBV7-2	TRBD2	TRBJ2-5	CASSTATLAGGPRDQYF	TGTGCCAGCAGCACGGCCACCCTAGCGGGGGGCCCCCGGGACCAGTACTTC
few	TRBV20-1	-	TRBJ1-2	CSARARDRGYTF	TGCAGTGCTAGAGCGAGGGACCGGGGCTACACCTTC
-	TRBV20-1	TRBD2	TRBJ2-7	CSARALRGDAYEQYF	TGCAGTGCTAGGGCCCTCCGGGGGGACGCCTACGAGCAGTACTTC
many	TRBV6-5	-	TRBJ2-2	CASSYPPTRELFF	TGTGCCAGCAGTTACCCCCCCACCCGGGAGCTGTTTTTT
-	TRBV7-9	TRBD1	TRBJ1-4	CASSLGTGSNEKLFF	TGTGCCAGCAGCTTAGGGACAGGGAGTAATGAAAAACTGTTTTTT
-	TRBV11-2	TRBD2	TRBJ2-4	CASSGRTSGLLAKNIQYF	TGTGCCAGCAGCGGGAGGACTAGCGGGCTACTAGCCAAAAACATTCAGTACTTC
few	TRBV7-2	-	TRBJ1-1	CASSLLGRHTEAFF	TGTGCCAGCAGCCTCTTGGGAAGACACACTGAAGCTTTCTTT
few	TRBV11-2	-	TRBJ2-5	CASSVVRGSLVRTQYF	TGTGCCAGCAGCGTGGTTAGGGGCTCCCTAGTCCGGACCCAGTACTTC
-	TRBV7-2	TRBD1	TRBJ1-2	CASSSDRANYGYTF	TGTGCCAGCAGTTCGGACAGGGCGAACTATGGCTACACCTTC
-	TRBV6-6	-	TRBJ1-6	CASSYQPRMTPLHF	TGTGCCAGCAGTTACCAACCCCGGATGACGCCCCTCCACTTT
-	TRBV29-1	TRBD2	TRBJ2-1	CSVEGLAGDNEQFF	TGCAGCGTGGAGGGACTAGCGGGGGACAATGAGCAGTTCTTC
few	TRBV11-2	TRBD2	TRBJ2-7	CASRFASGSYEQYF	TGTGCCAGCAGATTCGCTAGCGGCTCCTACGAGCAGTACTTC
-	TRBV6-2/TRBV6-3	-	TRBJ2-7	CASRRQGNNYEQYF	TGTGCCAGCAGACGGCAGGGGAACAACTACGAGCAGTACTTC
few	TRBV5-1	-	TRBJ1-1	CASSLAAGVPGEAFF	TGCGCCAGCAGCTTGGCTGCAGGAGTGCCTGGGGAAGCTTTCTTT
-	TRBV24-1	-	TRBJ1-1	CATSDLPQPNTEAFF	TGTGCCACCAGTGATTTACCGCAGCCGAACACTGAAGCTTTCTTT
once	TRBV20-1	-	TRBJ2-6	CGGTQHSGANVLTF	TGCGGGGGAACACAGCACTCTGGGGCCAACGTCCTGACTTTC
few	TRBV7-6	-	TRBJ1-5	CASSFSPDQPQHF	TGTGCCAGCAGCTTCAGTCCGGATCAGCCCCAGCATTTT
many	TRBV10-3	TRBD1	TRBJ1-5	CAISGQGSNQPQHF	TGTGCCATCAGTGGACAGGGGAGCAATCAGCCCCAGCATTTT
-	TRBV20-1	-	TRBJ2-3	CSARLDTQYF	TGCAGTGCTAGACTAGATACGCAGTATTTT
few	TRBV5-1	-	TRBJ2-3	CASSSESGPQYF	TGCGCCAGCAGCTCCGAGTCCGGGCCGCAGTATTTT
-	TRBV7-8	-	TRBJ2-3	CASSSTQRQTTDTQYF	TGTGCCAGCAGTTCGACCCAGAGGCAGACCACAGATACGCAGTATTTT
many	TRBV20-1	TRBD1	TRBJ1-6	CSARTGGSGRSPLHF	TGCAGTGCTAGGACAGGGGGAAGCGGACGTTCACCCCTCCACTTT
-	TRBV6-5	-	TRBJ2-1	CASGPGVDYNEQFF	TGTGCCAGCGGCCCGGGGGTAGATTACAATGAGCAGTTCTTC
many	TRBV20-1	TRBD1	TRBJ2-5	CSARGTGKDQETQYF	TGCAGTGCTAGGGGGACAGGGAAGGATCAAGAGACCCAGTACTTC
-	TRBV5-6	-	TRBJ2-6	CASSLGFSWANVLTF	TGTGCCAGCAGCTTAGGGTTCTCCTGGGCCAACGTCCTGACTTTC
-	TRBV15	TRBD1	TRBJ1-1	CATSRARTGGAYTEAFF	TGTGCCACCAGCAGAGCGAGGACAGGGGGCGCGTACACTGAAGCTTTCTTT
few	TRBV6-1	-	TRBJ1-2	CASSEVFQGLNYGYTF	TGTGCCAGCAGTGAAGTTTTCCAGGGCCTTAACTATGGCTACACCTTC
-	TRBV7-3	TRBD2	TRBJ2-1	CASSFGNSGGVGDEQFF	TGTGCCAGCAGCTTCGGTAATAGCGGGGGGGTTGGTGATGAGCAGTTCTTC
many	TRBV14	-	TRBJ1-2	CASSQDQEWNYGYTF	TGTGCCAGCAGCCAAGATCAGGAGTGGAACTATGGCTACACCTTC
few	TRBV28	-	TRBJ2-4	CATRPRGSAKNIQYF	TGTGCCACCCGGCCAAGGGGGTCGGCCAAAAACATTCAGTACTTC
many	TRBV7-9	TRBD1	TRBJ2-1	CAIGTANNEQFF	TGTGCCATCGGGACAGCCAACAATGAGCAGTTCTTC
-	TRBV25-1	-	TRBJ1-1	CASSELGGDTEAFF	TGTGCCAGCAGTGAACTGGGAGGGGACACTGAAGCTTTCTTT
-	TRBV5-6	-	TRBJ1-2	CASSLRGTALGYTF	TGTGCCAGCAGCTTGCGCGGGACTGCGTTAGGCTACACCTTC
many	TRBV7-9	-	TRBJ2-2	CASRSIRMAGELFF	TGTGCCAGCAGATCAATAAGGATGGCCGGGGAGCTGTTTTTT
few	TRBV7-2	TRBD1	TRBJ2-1	CASSRMPGQASYNEQFF	TGTGCCAGCAGCAGGATGCCGGGACAGGCCTCCTACAATGAGCAGTTCTTC
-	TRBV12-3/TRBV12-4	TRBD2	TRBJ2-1	CASRGTSGRIHYNEQFF	TGTGCCAGCAGGGGGACTAGCGGGAGGATCCACTACAATGAGCAGTTCTTC
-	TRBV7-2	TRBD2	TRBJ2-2	CASSLALAGARGTGELFF	TGTGCCAGCAGCTTAGCTCTAGCGGGGGCCCGGGGCACCGGGGAGCTGTTTTTT
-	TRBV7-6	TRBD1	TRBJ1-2	CASSPRTPGQDYYGYTF	TGTGCCAGCAGCCCACGAACCCCGGGACAGGACTACTATGGCTACACCTTC
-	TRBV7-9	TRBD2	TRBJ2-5	CASRPGGVETQYF	TGTGCCAGCAGGCCGGGGGGGGTCGAGACCCAGTACTTC
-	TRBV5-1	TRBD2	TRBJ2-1	CASSPFGGVTYNEQFF	TGCGCCAGCAGCCCATTCGGGGGGGTTACCTACAATGAGCAGTTCTTC
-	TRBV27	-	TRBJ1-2	CASSFWGGEGYTF	TGTGCCAGCAGTTTCTGGGGGGGCGAAGGCTACACCTTC
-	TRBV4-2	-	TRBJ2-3	CASSQDIRADKGGTQYF	TGTGCCAGCAGCCAAGATATCAGGGCGGACAAGGGTGGTACGCAGTATTTT
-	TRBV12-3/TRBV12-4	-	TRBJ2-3	CASSLSGSGDTQYF	TGTGCCAGCAGTTTATCCGGATCGGGAGATACGCAGTATTTT
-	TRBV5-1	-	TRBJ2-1	CASSLIGGSYNEQFF	TGCGCCAGCAGCTTGATCGGGGGTAGCTACAATGAGCAGTTCTTC
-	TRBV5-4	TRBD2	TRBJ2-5	CASSGTSVGQETQYF	TGTGCCAGCAGCGGGACTAGCGTAGGTCAAGAGACCCAGTACTTC
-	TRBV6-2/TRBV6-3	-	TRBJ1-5	CASSSWYSNQPQHF	TGTGCCAGCAGTTCCTGGTATAGCAATCAGCCCCAGCATTTT
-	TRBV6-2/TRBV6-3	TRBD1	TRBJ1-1	CASTDGTGHTEAFF	TGTGCCAGCACCGACGGGACAGGGCACACTGAAGCTTTCTTT
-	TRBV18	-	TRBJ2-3	CASSAGSDTQYF	TGTGCCAGCTCAGCGGGGAGCGATACGCAGTATTTT
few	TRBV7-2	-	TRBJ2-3	CASSLVFWDDTDTQYF	TGTGCCAGCAGCTTAGTGTTCTGGGACGACACAGATACGCAGTATTTT